This T cell receptor beta chain originates from a study of early T cells in non-severe SARS-CoV-2 infection. The TCR library protocol was used to attach unique molecular identifiers. These identifiers were attached to individual cDNA molecules. Each CDR3 protein is one row after TCRdb ran MiXCR on the 5' RACE reads. The sample lists just under 60,000 distinct CDR3 sequences; 8% to 9% were seen once. The CDR3 has 13 residues. Germline values: CDR1 SGHVS, CDR2 FQNEAQ. The V end lost 2 bases, the J end lost 1 base, and 3 bases lay between the germline ends. This clonotype was counted at least ten times. What it binds is unknown. The study's findings and limits: VDJdb matching favored anti-spike CD8 responses, missing private and CD4 specificities.

J is TRBJ1-5 and V is TRBV7-8; D call uncertain. The sequence was obtained from an adult who was a healthcare worker with PCR-confirmed SARS-CoV-2 infection or an uninfected control (not recorded which). The specimen sequenced was whole blood. Here the CDR3 reads CASSLQSNQPQHF. In nucleotides, the CDR3 is TGTGCCAGCAGCTTACAGAGCAATCAGCCCCAGCATTTT.